The present TCR beta chain was sequenced within a study of T cell responses to AZD1222 COVID-19 vaccine. General study results and limits: Sampled repertoires all dated from after the peak T cell response. The donors showed a predominance of white British ancestry and of females, with possible underestimation of clonal diversity. Only a handful of AZD1222 recipients tested seropositive at baseline.

Generated by immunoSEQ multiplex PCR, the TCRdb table keeps only in-frame clones and is missing some. The profile shows 150,000 or so clones, 90% of them singletons. As to this clone: Its antigen is still unknown.

This clonotype originated in an adult in good health. The specimen was peripheral blood, collected on day 0 of AZD1222 vaccination.

The CDR3 loop reads CASSIGRGRGYGYTF. Written as DNA, the CDR3 is TGTGCCAGTAGTATCGGCAGGGGACGGGGCTATGGCTACACCTTC. V gene TRBV19 combines with J gene TRBJ1-2; a possible D gene is TRBD1 (6 bases). Trimming cost V 3 bases and J 4 bases, with 15 bases left between them. The CDR3 is 15 residues long. Per the germline V gene, CDR1 is LNHDA and CDR2 is SQIVND (reference sequence).